Listed here is a single T cell receptor beta chain. Its antigen is undetermined. This entry is derived from a study of tumor-infiltrating lymphocytes in localized non-small cell lung cancer. On the study more broadly: Several tumor histologies, both smoking statuses, and some post-neoadjuvant chemotherapy samples were included. Tumor tissue and non-adjacent uninvolved lung came from each patient. The study's findings and limits: Different pieces of the same tissue were used for each assay. Compared with uninvolved lung, tumors showed higher T cell infiltration by TCRbeta sequencing.

Germline values: CDR1 SGHAT, CDR2 FQNNGV. Trimming stripped 6 bases from V and 7 bases from J, with 9 bases between. CDR3 length: 11 amino acids. Using immunoSEQ multiplex PCR, the repertoire was profiled, and TCRdb retains in-frame clones only, with some absent. This table has under 6,000 clones, around 96% appearing once. The sequencing input was uninvolved lung tissue not adjacent to the tumor. The chain couples TRBV11-2 to TRBJ1-1; unclear D gene. The sequence was collected from a human donor with non-small cell lung cancer. CDR3 nucleotides: TGTGCCAGCAGTCTCTTAAGTGAAGCTTTCTTT. Protein sequence: CASSLLSEAFF.